The 6 T cell receptor beta chains given below trace back to one sample, sequenced in a study of Ad26.COV2.S vaccination and SARS-CoV-2 variants. This table comes from immunoSEQ multiplex PCR, and its TCRdb copy is limited to in-frame clones, with some not included. Of some 400,000 clones listed, approximately 91% were seen once; the top ten hold over 1.5%. Sample treatment: about 20 received Ad26.COV2.S at low or high dose, single or two shots; about 5 received placebo; per-sample allocation not given. Sampling was done on day 63 after the first vaccine or placebo injection. The sample in question was peripheral blood, obtained in a trial of Ad26.COV2.S vaccine versus placebo. The receptors here all came from a person aged 18 to 59 who received the Ad26.COV2.S COVID-19 vaccine or a placebo.

V is TRBV5-1 and J is TRBJ2-1, with D unresolved. This CDR3 contains 16 residues. Trimming cost V 0 bases and J 2 bases, with 12 bases left between them. The germline V gene encodes CDR1 SGHRS and CDR2 YFSETQ. The CDR3 nucleotides are TGCGCCAGCAGCTTGGTCGCCCTTAATACCTACAATGAGCAGTTCTTC. Its translation is CASSLVALNTYNEQFF.

This chain connects TRBV29-1 to TRBJ2-2, with TRBD1 identical over 9 bases. This CDR3 has 14 amino acids. V was pared by 7 bases and J by 0 bases, with 3 bases of the junction left unmatched. CDR1 and CDR2 from the germline V gene are SQVTM and ANQGSEA. CDR3 protein: CSGGQGTNTGELFF. The CDR3 bases are TGCAGCGGGGGACAGGGTACGAACACCGGGGAGCTGTTTTTT.

This rearrangement joins TRBV19 to TRBJ2-3, with D unresolved. This CDR3 contains 13 residues. Deletions cut 5 bases from V and 5 bases from J, with 11 bases between. Per the germline V gene, CDR1 is LNHDA and CDR2 is SQIVND (reference sequence). This chain's CDR3 is CASSSQDGDTQYF. The CDR3 DNA reads TGTGCCAGTAGTTCCCAGGACGGAGATACGCAGTATTTT.

As for this clone: Being one base from a much bigger clone, this may be a read error. The CDR3 nucleotides read TGTGCCAGCAGCTTAAAGGGGAATGAGCAGTTCTTC. The encoded protein is CASSLKGNEQFF. The chain carries TRBV7-8 and TRBJ2-1; possibly TRBD1 for D (5 bases). Trimming cost V 2 bases and J 7 bases, with 6 bases left between them. The CDR3 is made up of 12 amino acids. CDR1 is SGHVS and CDR2 is FQNEAQ in the germline V gene.

This clone was counted a few times. Other DNA sequences in this sample translate to the same CDR3. The rearrangement uses TRBV3-1 (or the pseudogene TRBV3-2) and TRBJ2-2; the D is unclear. The V gene lost 1 base and the J gene lost 4 bases, with 1 base spanning the gap. Germline-derived CDR1 and CDR2 are LGHDT and YNNKEL (reference sequence). The CDR3 length is 12 residues. This CDR3 reads CASSQVTGELFF. CDR3 DNA: TGTGCCAGCAGCCAAGTCACCGGGGAGCTGTTTTTT.

The chain joins TRBV11-2 to TRBJ2-2; 7 bases fit TRBD2. The CDR3 extends over 15 amino acids. With V trimmed by 4 bases and J by 4 bases, 6 bases remained unmatched. CDR1 is SGHAT, CDR2 FQNNGV, per germline. The CDR3 protein is CASSSGGRTTGELFF. In DNA form, the CDR3 reads TGTGCCAGCAGCTCCGGCGGGAGAACCACCGGGGAGCTGTTTTTT.